A single count supports the clone carrying this TCR beta chain. The antigen is not known. CDR3 length: 14 residues. Germline V CDR1 and CDR2: SGHRS, YFSETQ. V was trimmed by 1 base and J by 2 bases, leaving 9 bases between them. Clones were sequenced by immunoSEQ multiplex PCR, and TCRdb holds only the in-frame ones, with some missing. The sample lists around 270,000 clones; 90% to 95% were seen once. The sample belongs to a study of T cell responses to AZD1222 COVID-19 vaccine. Whole-study results and caveats: Females outnumbered males among donors, who were mostly white British; clonal diversity was possibly underestimated.

Second-dose intervals of approximately 4 or approximately 12 weeks were pooled. This chain links TRBV5-1 with TRBJ1-1, with unresolved D. Material: peripheral blood, obtained 28 days after the second AZD1222 dose. The receptor was derived from an adult who received the AZD1222 COVID-19 vaccine. CDR3 loop: CASSLWNTNTEAFF. CDR3 DNA sequence: TGCGCCAGCAGCTTGTGGAACACAAACACTGAAGCTTTCTTT.